The present TCR beta chain was sequenced within a study of monozygotic twins with inflammatory bowel disease. Study conclusions and caveats: Fewer shared clonotypes with others were found in IBD patients than in healthy twins, especially with disease activity.

This CDR3 has 15 amino acids. Germline assignment: CDR1 LNHDA and CDR2 SQIVND (reference sequence). With regard to this clonotype: Its antigen remains unidentified.

The authors made each sample's cDNA in eight separate reactions. For each CDR3 protein, TCRdb gives one entry from its re-call of the 5' RACE reads, without DNA. The table lists about 440,000 distinct CDR3 sequences. J is TRBJ1-5 and V is TRBV19; the TRBD1 assignment by TCRdb is unverifiable without DNA. The receptor comes from a human donor with ulcerative colitis or Crohn's disease, or a healthy co-twin of an affected twin (not recorded which). Sequenced material: blood. CDR3 loop: CASRNSGARNQPQHF.